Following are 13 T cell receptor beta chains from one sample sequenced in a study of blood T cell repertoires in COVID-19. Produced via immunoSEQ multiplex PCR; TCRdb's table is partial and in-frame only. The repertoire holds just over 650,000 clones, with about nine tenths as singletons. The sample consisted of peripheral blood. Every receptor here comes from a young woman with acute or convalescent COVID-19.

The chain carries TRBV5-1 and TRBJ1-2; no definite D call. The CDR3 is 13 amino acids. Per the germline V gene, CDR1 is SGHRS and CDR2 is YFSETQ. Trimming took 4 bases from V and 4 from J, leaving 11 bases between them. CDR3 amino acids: CASSPGYIYGYTF. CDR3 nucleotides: TGCGCCAGCAGCCCAGGCTACATCTATGGCTACACCTTC.

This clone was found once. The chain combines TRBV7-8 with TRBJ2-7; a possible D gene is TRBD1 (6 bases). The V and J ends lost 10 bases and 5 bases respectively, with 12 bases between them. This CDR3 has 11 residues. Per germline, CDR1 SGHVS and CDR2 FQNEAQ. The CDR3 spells CATQQGHEQYF. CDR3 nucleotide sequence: TGTGCCACTCAACAGGGCCACGAGCAGTACTTC. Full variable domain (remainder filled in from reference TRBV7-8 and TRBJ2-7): GAGVSQSPRYKVAKRGQDVALRCDPISGHVSLFWYQQALGQGPEFLTYFQNEAQLDKSGLPSDRFFAERPEGSVSTLKIQRTQQEDSAVYLCATQQGHEQYFGPGTRLTVT.

This chain's CDR3 is CASSSTPTEQYF. The DNA for the CDR3 is TGTGCCAGCAGTTCTACTCCTACCGAGCAGTACTTC. The chain uses TRBV27 and TRBJ2-7; D unresolved. Trimming shortened V by 4 bases and J by 6 bases, and 10 bases separated the two germline ends. Germline V gives CDR1 MNHEY, CDR2 SMNVEV (reference sequence). This CDR3 contains 12 residues.

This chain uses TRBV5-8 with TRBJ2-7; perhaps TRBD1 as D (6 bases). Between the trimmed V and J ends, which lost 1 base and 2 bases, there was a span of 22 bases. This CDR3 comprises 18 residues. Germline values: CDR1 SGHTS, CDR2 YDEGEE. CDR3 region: CASSLRSGRGVVTYEQYF. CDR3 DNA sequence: TGTGCCAGCAGCTTGAGGTCTGGCAGGGGAGTCGTGACCTACGAGCAGTACTTC.

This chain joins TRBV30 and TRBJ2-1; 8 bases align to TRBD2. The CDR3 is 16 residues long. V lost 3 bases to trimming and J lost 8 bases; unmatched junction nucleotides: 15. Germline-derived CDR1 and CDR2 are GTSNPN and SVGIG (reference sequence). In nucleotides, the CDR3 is TGTGCCTGGAGAAGACCCCTCCGACTAGCGTTCGATGAGCAGTTCTTC. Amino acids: CAWRRPLRLAFDEQFF. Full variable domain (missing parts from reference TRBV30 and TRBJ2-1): SQTIHQWPATLVQPVGSPLSLECTVEGTSNPNLYWYRQAAGRGLQLLFYSVGIGQISSEVPQNLSASRPQDRQFILSSKKLLLSDSGFYLCAWRRPLRLAFDEQFFGPGTRLTVL.

The chain's CDR3 is CASSPRGATNQPQHF. CDR3 nucleotides: TGTGCCAGCAGCCCCCGGGGGGCAACCAATCAGCCCCAGCATTTT. The V and J genes are TRBV6-2 or TRBV6-3 and TRBJ1-5; maybe TRBD1 (6 bases). The CDR3 spans 15 residues. Germline V gene lookup returns CDR1 MNHEY and CDR2 SVGEGT. V dropped 6 bases and J dropped 3 bases, with 15 bases sitting between them.

CDR3 in amino acids: CASSFEQGIETEAFF. The CDR3 bases are TGTGCCAGCAGCTTCGAGCAGGGGATTGAGACTGAAGCTTTCTTT. The chain employs TRBV7-9 and TRBJ1-1; perhaps TRBD1 as D (6 bases). The germline V gene encodes CDR1 SEHNR and CDR2 FQNEAQ (reference sequence). This CDR3 is built from 15 residues. Deletions cut 3 bases from V and 5 bases from J, with 16 bases between.

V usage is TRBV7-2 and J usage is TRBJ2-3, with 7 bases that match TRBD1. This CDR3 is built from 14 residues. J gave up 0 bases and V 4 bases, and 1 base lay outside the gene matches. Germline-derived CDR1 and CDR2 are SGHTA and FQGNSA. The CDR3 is CASSWDSSTDTQYF. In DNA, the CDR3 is TGTGCCAGCAGCTGGGACAGTAGCACAGATACGCAGTATTTT.

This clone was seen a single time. CDR3 region: CASSEVRDYGYTF. The CDR3 DNA is TGTGCCAGCAGTGAAGTACGGGACTATGGCTACACCTTC. This chain links TRBV6-1 with TRBJ1-2; D unclear. V was cut by 1 base and J by 3 bases, with 6 bases left in between. This CDR3 is built from 13 residues. Germline CDR1 and CDR2: MNHNS and SASEGT.

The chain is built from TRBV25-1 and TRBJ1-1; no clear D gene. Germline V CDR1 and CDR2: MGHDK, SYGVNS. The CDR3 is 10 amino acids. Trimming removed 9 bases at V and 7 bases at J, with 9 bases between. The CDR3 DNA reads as TGTGCCAGTGTGGAGGGTGAAGCTTTCTTT. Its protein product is CASVEGEAFF. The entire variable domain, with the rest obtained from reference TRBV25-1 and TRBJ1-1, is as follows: EADIYQTPRYLVIGTGKKITLECSQTMGHDKMYWYQQDPGMELHLIHYSYGVNSTEKGDLSSESTVSRIRTEHFPLTLESARPSHTSQYLCASVEGEAFFGQGTRLTVV.

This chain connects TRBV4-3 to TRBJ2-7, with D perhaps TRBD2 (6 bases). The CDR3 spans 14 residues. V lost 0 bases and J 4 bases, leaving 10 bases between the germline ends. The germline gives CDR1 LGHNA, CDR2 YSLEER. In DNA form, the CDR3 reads TGCGCCAGCAGCCAAGATCAGGAGGGGTACGAGCAGTACTTC. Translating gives CASSQDQEGYEQYF.

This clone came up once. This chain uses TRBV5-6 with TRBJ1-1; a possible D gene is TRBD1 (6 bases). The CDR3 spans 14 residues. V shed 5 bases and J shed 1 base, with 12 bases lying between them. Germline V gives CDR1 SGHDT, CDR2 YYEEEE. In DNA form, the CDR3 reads TGTGCCAGCAGGGAAGTAGGGGGGAACACTGAAGCTTTCTTT. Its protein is CASREVGGNTEAFF.

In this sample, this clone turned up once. The CDR3 coding sequence is TGCAGCGTGGCAAAGAACACTGAAGCTTTCTTT. Translating gives CSVAKNTEAFF. The chain joins TRBV29-1 to TRBJ1-1, with unresolved D. Trimming removed 6 bases at V and 1 base at J, with 6 bases between. Germline V gives CDR1 SQVTM, CDR2 ANQGSEA. This CDR3 is built from 11 residues. Full variable domain (missing parts from reference TRBV29-1 and TRBJ1-1): SAVISQKPSRDICQRGTSLTIQCQVDSQVTMMFWYRQQPGQSLTLIATANQGSEATYESGFVIDKFPISRPNLTFSTLTVSNMSPEDSSIYLCSVAKNTEAFFGQGTRLTVV.